This is a list of T cell receptor beta chains from one sample in a study of blood T cell repertoires in COVID-19. Some clones are missing from TCRdb's copy, which holds only in-frame ones; the method was immunoSEQ multiplex PCR. The table has about 14,000 clones, about 73% seen once. The specimen sequenced was peripheral blood. All receptors come from a boy aged 2 to 10 with active or convalescent COVID-19. The conserved cysteine and the conserved F or W are not part of the CDR3 here. For some rows the clone size is stated as once, few or many, or as a class when expanded; others skip it.

v_gene	abundance	j_gene	CDR3aa
TRBV9	-	TRBJ2-3	ASSATGSTDTQY
TRBV11-2	-	TRBJ1-1	ASSLGAGEAF
TRBV3-1/TRBV3-2	-	TRBJ2-5	ASSHSQGETQY
TRBV28	-	TRBJ2-7	ASRRVPLEQY
TRBV11-3	-	TRBJ2-7	ASSLGGGSSYEQY
TRBV20-1	-	TRBJ1-2	SAQMVYGYT
TRBV5-1	-	TRBJ2-7	ASSLTGPTYEQY
TRBV5-1	-	TRBJ2-5	ASSSWTSGGAETQY
TRBV15	-	TRBJ2-1	ATRRGVTSLQQHNEQF
TRBV6-5	-	TRBJ1-6	ASSIQGNSPLH
TRBV5-1	-	TRBJ1-3	ASSTTGGNRNTIY
TRBV2	-	TRBJ1-1	ASSEELGGFEAF
TRBV4-1	-	TRBJ1-5	ASSQDSRAYNQPQH
TRBV7-2	-	TRBJ2-1	ASGQGGTSGTYVEQF
TRBV9	-	TRBJ2-2	ASSEGSNTGELF
TRBV11-2	-	TRBJ2-5	ASSPRPGLETQY
TRBV7-2	-	TRBJ1-1	ASSFSPGQPKNTEAF
TRBV6-5	-	TRBJ2-2	ASSREPNTGELF
TRBV5-1	-	TRBJ1-6	ASSLEGVGSYNSPLH
TRBV6-6	-	TRBJ1-5	ASSDPRGLGQPQH
TRBV9	few	TRBJ1-2	ASSATGGIRYT
TRBV7-6	-	TRBJ1-3	ASSSLATGAAMGSGNTIY
TRBV10-3	-	TRBJ2-5	AISQGLAGGRETQY
TRBV20-1	-	TRBJ2-5	SAIQETQY
TRBV6-2/TRBV6-3	-	TRBJ2-7	ASSYLLQGVGSYEQY